The rows below give T cell receptor beta chains drawn from one sample of a study of HIV-infected children after antiretroviral therapy interruption. Via MiXCR, TCRdb re-called the 3' RACE reads, giving one row per CDR3 protein. The sample lists about 89,000 distinct CDR3 sequences, about 7.2% occurring once. The material was CD45RA+ CD4+ T cells from PBMCs, pooled from several time points, obtained from a donor given antiretroviral therapy, either interrupted or continuous. All receptors derive from a pool of human donors with HIV. CDR3s include the opening cysteine and the closing phenylalanine or tryptophan. Each record gives: V gene, clone size, J gene, D gene, CDR3 DNA, CDR3 protein. A D gene is named only where the DNA matches it firmly. A row's size may be missing; if present it is once, few, many or a size class.

TRBV6-6	many	TRBJ1-2	TRBD1	TGTGCCAGCAGTTTCAGGACAGGGGGCGATGGCTACACCTTC	CASSFRTGGDGYTF
TRBV20-1	few	TRBJ2-4	-	TGCAGTGCTGGGGGGACAGTTGGGACCAAAAACATTCAGTACTTC	CSAGGTVGTKNIQYF
TRBV7-2	many	TRBJ2-7	TRBD1	TGTGCCAGCAGCTTGAACAGGGGGAACTACGAGCAGTACTTC	CASSLNRGNYEQYF
TRBV5-1	many	TRBJ1-1	TRBD1	TGCGCCAGCAGCTCTACCGGGACAGCGAACACTGAAGCTTTCTTT	CASSSTGTANTEAFF
TRBV24-1	many	TRBJ2-1	-	TGTGCCACCAGTGATAGTCGGGAAGGCTTAGGTGAGCAGTTCTTC	CATSDSREGLGEQFF
TRBV10-3	many	TRBJ1-6	-	TGTGCCCCCACCTTGCGTGGTTCACCCCTCCACTTT	CAPTLRGSPLHF
TRBV18	few	TRBJ1-1	TRBD1	TGTGCCAGCTCACCACAACAGGGGGGCCTGAACACTGAAGCTTTCTTT	CASSPQQGGLNTEAFF
TRBV4-1	many	TRBJ2-1	-	TGCGCCAGCAGCCAAGGACGGACGGGGCAGTTCTTC	CASSQGRTGQFF
TRBV7-2	many	TRBJ2-7	TRBD2	TGTGCCAGCACCATAGCGGGGGGCCTTCCCCAGTACTTC	CASTIAGGLPQYF
TRBV5-1	many	TRBJ1-6	TRBD1	TGCGCCAGCAGCCTCGACAGGGGAGATTCACCCCTCCACTTT	CASSLDRGDSPLHF
TRBV7-2	many	TRBJ1-6	-	TGTGCCAGCAGCCCAACCGGGACGGACTATAATTCACCCCTCCACTTT	CASSPTGTDYNSPLHF
TRBV5-1	many	TRBJ2-7	TRBD1	TGCGCCAGCAGCCCGGGACAGGGGTTCCACGAGCAGTACTTC	CASSPGQGFHEQYF
TRBV27	many	TRBJ2-1	-	TGTGCCAGCAGTTTAGCGGCGCCCTACAATGAGCAGTTCTTC	CASSLAAPYNEQFF
TRBV20-1	few	TRBJ1-1	-	TGCAGTGCTAGTCGCGAGAACACTGAAGCTTTCTTT	CSASRENTEAFF
TRBV20-1	-	TRBJ2-1	-	TGCAGTGTAGGGGATGAGCAGTTCTTC	CSVGDEQFF
TRBV3-1	many	TRBJ1-1	-	TGTGCCAGCAGCCGGGGGACTGAAGCTTTCTTT	CASSRGTEAFF
TRBV29-1	many	TRBJ1-1	TRBD1	TGCAGCGTCGCGGGACAGGGGGCGGAAGCTTTCTTT	CSVAGQGAEAFF
TRBV6-2/TRBV6-3	many	TRBJ2-7	TRBD2	TGTGCCAGCAGAAGCGGGAGGGCCTCATGGGAGCAGTACTTC	CASRSGRASWEQYF
TRBV20-1	-	TRBJ2-2	-	TGCAGTGCTATGGAGGGGGGGCGCGACACCGGGGAGCTGTTTTTT	CSAMEGGRDTGELFF
TRBV12-3/TRBV12-4	many	TRBJ2-6	-	TGTGCCAGAAGTAAGGGCCCTGGGGCCAACGTCCTGACTTTC	CARSKGPGANVLTF
TRBV12-5	-	TRBJ1-5	-	TGTGCTAGTGGGCTCGGGGGTGGTCAGCCCCAGCATTTT	CASGLGGGQPQHF
TRBV11-2	many	TRBJ2-3	TRBD1	TGTGCCAGCAGCTTCGGTGGACAGGGTGGAAGCACAGATACGCAGTATTTT	CASSFGGQGGSTDTQYF